These 7 T cell receptor beta chains were all obtained from the same sample, sequenced in a study of T cell clonotyping in hematopoietic cell transplantation. Measured with immunoSEQ multiplex PCR; TCRdb has only the in-frame clones, and not every one. The table has 20,000 or so clones, more than 60% seen once. Source material: peripheral blood mononuclear cells. These receptor sequences come from a man aged 55 to 69 in good health. Some clones in this sample may be carry-over from other donors' samples.

This rearrangement joins TRBV27 to TRBJ2-1; unclear D gene. The germline CDR1 and CDR2 sequences are MNHEY and SMNVEV (reference sequence). The CDR3 covers 12 residues. The V end lost 8 bases, the J end lost 6 bases, and 11 bases lay between the germline ends. The chain's CDR3 is CASFESRNEQFF. Here the CDR3 DNA reads TGTGCCAGCTTCGAGAGCCGCAATGAGCAGTTCTTC.

The sample holds a few counts of this clone. The chain couples TRBV14 to TRBJ1-2; the D gene is possibly TRBD1 (6 bases). Germline-derived CDR1 and CDR2 are SGHDN and FVKESK. The CDR3 spans 14 residues. Deletions cut 1 base from V and 6 bases from J, with 12 bases between. This chain's CDR3 is CASSQVAGADGYTF. CDR3 coding DNA: TGTGCCAGCAGCCAAGTTGCAGGGGCGGATGGCTACACCTTC.

Only a few counts were recorded for this clone. J is TRBJ2-7 and V is TRBV6-6; TRBD1 agrees at 9 bases. There are 16 residues in the CDR3. The germline V gene has CDR1 MNHNY and CDR2 SVGAGI (reference sequence). Trimming took 4 bases from V and 2 from J; bases not matched to a gene: 9. CDR3 in DNA: TGTGCCAGCAGTTCCCCGGGACAGGGTACAACCTACGAGCAGTACTTC. It encodes CASSSPGQGTTYEQYF.

The chain recombines TRBV5-3 with TRBJ2-7; D is uncertain. TRBV5-3 is flagged as an ORF with uncertain function. This CDR3 has 16 amino acids. V was shortened by 2 bases and J by 2 bases, with 17 bases between the two germline ends. As DNA, the CDR3 is TGTGCCAGAAGCTTCGGTCCAGACCCCTTGACCTACGAGCAGTACTTC. Translation: CARSFGPDPLTYEQYF.

This chain joins TRBV2 and TRBJ1-3; a possible D gene is TRBD1 (5 bases). V shed 8 bases and J shed 4 bases, with 12 bases lying between them. This CDR3 region has 13 residues. The germline V gene encodes CDR1 SNHLY and CDR2 FYNNEI. The CDR3 is CASRGTAGNTIYF. Here the CDR3 DNA reads TGTGCCAGCCGAGGGACGGCGGGAAACACCATATATTTT.

CDR3 DNA: TGTGCCAGCAGTTTACCGGGGGCCGCAGAGACCCAGTACTTC. Its translation is CASSLPGAAETQYF. This sequence joins TRBV28 and TRBJ2-5, with D perhaps given as TRBD1 or TRBD2 (6 bases each). The V end was cut by 2 bases, the J end by 4 bases, with 11 bases between. Germline V CDR1 and CDR2: MDHEN, SYDVKM. The CDR3 is 14 amino acids.

In its sample, this clone was seen once. The V gene is TRBV10-1, the J gene TRBJ1-2; TRBD1 is a possible D gene (6 bases). Germline lookup yields CDR1 WNHNN and CDR2 SYGVQD (reference sequence). Trimming removed 5 bases from V and 1 base from J, with 8 bases in between. The CDR3 spans 13 residues. In nucleotides, the CDR3 is TGCGCCAGCAGTAGGGACAATAACTATGGCTACACCTTC. Translated, it gives CASSRDNNYGYTF.